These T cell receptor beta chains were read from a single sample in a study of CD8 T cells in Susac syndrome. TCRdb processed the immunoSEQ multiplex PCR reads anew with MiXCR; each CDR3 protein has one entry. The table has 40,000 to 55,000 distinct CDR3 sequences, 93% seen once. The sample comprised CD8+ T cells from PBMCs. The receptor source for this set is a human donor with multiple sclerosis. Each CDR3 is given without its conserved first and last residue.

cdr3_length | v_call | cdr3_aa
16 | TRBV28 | ASSPNEGPGGRRNEQF
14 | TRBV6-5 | ASSYSFGGRARGYT
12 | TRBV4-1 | ASSQGFRVTEAF
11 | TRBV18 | ASSPPQDITTF
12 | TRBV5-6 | ASSLSGTGYGYT
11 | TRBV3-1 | ASSQDSYYGYT
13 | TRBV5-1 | ASSPGQGTYYGYT
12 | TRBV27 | ASSLAGMNTEAF
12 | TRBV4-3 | ASSEGGVAGELF
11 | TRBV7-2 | ASSFQPYTEAF
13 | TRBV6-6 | ASSYTGGGNTEAF
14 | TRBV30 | AWSLDGLFSGNTIY
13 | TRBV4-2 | ASSQERDSRYEQY
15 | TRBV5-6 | ASRTWGGGPKEETQY
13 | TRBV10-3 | AISESMDSNQPQH
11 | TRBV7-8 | ASSPLQGGGYT
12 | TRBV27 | ASSTTGAMAGYT
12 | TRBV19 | ASSMTDLNTEAF
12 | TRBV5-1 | ASSLVYLTGELF
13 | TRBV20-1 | SARDPGLGINEQF
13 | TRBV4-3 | ASSQGPGSSYEQY
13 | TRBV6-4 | ASSKLAGDTDTQY
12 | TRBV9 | ASSVEPPSSEQY
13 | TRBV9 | ASSSSGSSYNEQF
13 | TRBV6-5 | ASSYSRTSGETQY
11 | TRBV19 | ASAAGSSYGYT
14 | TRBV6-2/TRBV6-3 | ASSYVPGTANQPQH
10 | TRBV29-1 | SVEIENTEAF
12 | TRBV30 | AWSVGGSTYEQY
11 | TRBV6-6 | ASSYISNQPQH
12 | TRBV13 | ASSSPQGPYEQY
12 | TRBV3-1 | ASSQGTSGYEQY
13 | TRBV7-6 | ASASIGVMNTEAF
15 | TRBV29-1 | SVEGGTDRGSYNEQF
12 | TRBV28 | ASSSTGLGQPQH
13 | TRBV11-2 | ASSLAGSPYNEQF
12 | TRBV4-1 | ASSQAPEGYGYT
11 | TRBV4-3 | ATQEQGTDTQY
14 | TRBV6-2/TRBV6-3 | ASSTVEGASYNEQF
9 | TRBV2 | ASSESTEAF
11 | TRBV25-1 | ASSESRFDGYT
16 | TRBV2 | ASNTLAGEPIAKNIQY
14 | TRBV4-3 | ASSQDIEFLTTEAF
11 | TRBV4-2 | ASSRLREYEQY
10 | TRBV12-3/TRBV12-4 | ASTSRAVEAF
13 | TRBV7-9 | ASTPGGLTRDTQY
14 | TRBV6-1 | ASSRNRDRELWEQY
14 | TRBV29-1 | SVETLGQVIQETQY
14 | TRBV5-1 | ASSLTGLRMEEKLF
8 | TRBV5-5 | ASSLHEQY
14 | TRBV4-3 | ASSQDRTGGLEKLF
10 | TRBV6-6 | ASSPGSTEAF
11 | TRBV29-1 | SMLGQVNTEAF
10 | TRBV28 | ASSPRVYGYT